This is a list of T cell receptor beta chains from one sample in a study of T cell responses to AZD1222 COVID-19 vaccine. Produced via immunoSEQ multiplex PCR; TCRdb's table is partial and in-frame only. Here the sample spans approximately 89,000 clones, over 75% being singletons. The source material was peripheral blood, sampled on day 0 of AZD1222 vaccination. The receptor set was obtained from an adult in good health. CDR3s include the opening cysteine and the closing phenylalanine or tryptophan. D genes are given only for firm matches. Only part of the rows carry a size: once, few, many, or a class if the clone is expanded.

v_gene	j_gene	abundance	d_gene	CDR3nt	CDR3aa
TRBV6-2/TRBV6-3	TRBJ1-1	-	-	TGTGCCAGCAGTCAGACAGCAGTCGGCACTGAAGCTTTCTTT	CASSQTAVGTEAFF
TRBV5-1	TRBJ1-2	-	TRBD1	TGCGCCAGCAGCTCTTACGGGACAGGGGGCTACACCTTC	CASSSYGTGGYTF
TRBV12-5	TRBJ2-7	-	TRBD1	TGTGCTAGTGGTTCGGGACAGGGAAGCTACGAGCAGTACTTC	CASGSGQGSYEQYF
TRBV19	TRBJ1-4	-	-	TGTGCCAGTAGTATAGGGGGTCAAAAACTGTTTTTT	CASSIGGQKLFF
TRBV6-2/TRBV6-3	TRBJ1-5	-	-	TGTGCCAGCAGTTACTCGCTCTATCAGCCCCAGCATTTT	CASSYSLYQPQHF
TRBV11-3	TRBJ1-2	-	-	TGTGCCAGCAGCTTTATGAGAAGCTATGGCTACACCTTC	CASSFMRSYGYTF
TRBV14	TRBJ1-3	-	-	TGTGCCAGCAGCTTGCGGGGTGTCTCTGGAAACACCATATATTTT	CASSLRGVSGNTIYF
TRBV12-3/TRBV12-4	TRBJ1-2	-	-	TGTGCCAGCAGTTTACGTACAGTCAAAGGCTGCACCTTC	CASSLRTVKGCTF
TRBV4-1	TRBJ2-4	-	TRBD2	TGCGCCAGCAGCCGGGGACTAGCGGGGGGGCTAGCCAAAAACATTCAGTACTTC	CASSRGLAGGLAKNIQYF
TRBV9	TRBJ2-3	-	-	TGTGCCAGCGGGGGGGCCGGCACAGATACGCAGTATTTT	CASGGAGTDTQYF
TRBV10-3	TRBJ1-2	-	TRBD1	TGTGCCATCAGCTTCGACAGGGGCTATGGCTACACCTTC	CAISFDRGYGYTF
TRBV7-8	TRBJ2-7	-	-	TGTGCCAGCACCCCTCGGTGGGGCGCGGGGGAGCAGTACTTC	CASTPRWGAGEQYF
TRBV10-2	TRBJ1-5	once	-	TGCGCCAGCAGTGACAGTTGGGGGGGCGAGGGCAATCAGCCCCAGCATTTT	CASSDSWGGEGNQPQHF
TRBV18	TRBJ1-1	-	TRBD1	TGTGCCAGCTCACCAGACAGGGGAGGCACTGAAGCTTTCTTT	CASSPDRGGTEAFF
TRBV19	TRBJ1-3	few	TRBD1	TGTGCCAGTAGTACTGGACAGGGGAGCTCTGGAAACACCATATATTTT	CASSTGQGSSGNTIYF
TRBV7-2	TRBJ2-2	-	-	TGTGCCAGCAGCTTAGCGAAGGTGGACACCGGGGAGCTGTTTTTT	CASSLAKVDTGELFF
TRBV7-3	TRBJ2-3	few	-	TGTGCCAGCAGCCAGTTGTCAGATACGCAGTATTTT	CASSQLSDTQYF
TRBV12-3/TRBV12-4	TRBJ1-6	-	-	TGTGCCAGCAGACGGACGGTTAATTCACCCCTCCACTTT	CASRRTVNSPLHF
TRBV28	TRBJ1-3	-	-	TGTGCCAGCAGTCCCCGGGAGGGATGGTCTGGAAACACCATATATTTT	CASSPREGWSGNTIYF
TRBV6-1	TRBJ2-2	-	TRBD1	TGTGCCAGCAGTGAAGCCGGGCAGGGGGCCGGGGAGCTGTTTTTT	CASSEAGQGAGELFF
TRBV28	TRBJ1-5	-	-	TGTGCCAGCAACACCTTCGGGGGGATGAGCAATCAGCCCCAGCATTTT	CASNTFGGMSNQPQHF
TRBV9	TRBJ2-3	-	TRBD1	TGTGCCAGCAGCTCAAGACGTTCGGGACAGGGGGCAGATACGCAGTATTTT	CASSSRRSGQGADTQYF
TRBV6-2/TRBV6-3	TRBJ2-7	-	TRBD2	TGTGCCAGCAGTTATCAATCCGGGACTAGCGGGGGGCTATCCTACGAGCAGTACTTC	CASSYQSGTSGGLSYEQYF
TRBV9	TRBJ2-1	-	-	TGTGCCAGCAGCGTAGAAGGTAGTGGGCGTGGCAACTCCTACAATGAGCAGTTCTTC	CASSVEGSGRGNSYNEQFF
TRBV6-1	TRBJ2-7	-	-	TGTGCCAGCAGTGAAGCTGAAGGGGGCTCCTACGAGCAGTACTTC	CASSEAEGGSYEQYF
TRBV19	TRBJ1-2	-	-	TGTGCCAGTAGTATAATACAGGGCAGGCTTGGAGGCTACACCTTC	CASSIIQGRLGGYTF
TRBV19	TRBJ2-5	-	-	TGTGCCAGTAGTACCGCGGGACGTGGGGAGGAGACCCAGTACTTC	CASSTAGRGEETQYF
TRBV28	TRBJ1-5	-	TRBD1	TGTGCCAGCAGAACTGCCGGGACAGCATATAGCAATCAGCCCCAGCATTTT	CASRTAGTAYSNQPQHF
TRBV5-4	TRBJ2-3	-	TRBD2	TGTGCCAGCAGCTTGCTAGCGGGGGGGGCATTCACAGATACGCAGTATTTT	CASSLLAGGAFTDTQYF
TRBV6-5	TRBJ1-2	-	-	TGTGCCAGCAGTTACTCGTTAGGGGACTATGGCTACACCTTC	CASSYSLGDYGYTF
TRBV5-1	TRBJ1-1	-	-	TGCGCCAGCAGCTGGGGAAGACAGCTCATGAACACTGAAGCTTTCTTT	CASSWGRQLMNTEAFF
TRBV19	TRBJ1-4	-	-	TGTGCCAGTAGTATAGACGGTGCAACTAATGAAAAACTGTTTTTT	CASSIDGATNEKLFF
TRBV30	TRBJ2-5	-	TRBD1	TGTGCCGGGATGGACAGGCCCCCTTTGGGGGAGACCCAGTACTTC	CAGMDRPPLGETQYF
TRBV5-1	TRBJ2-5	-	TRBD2	TGCGCCAGCAGCCCATTAGGTTTAGCGGGAGAGACCCAGTACTTC	CASSPLGLAGETQYF
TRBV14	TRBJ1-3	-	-	TGTGCCAGCAGCCACTACAGGGCAACTGGAAACACCATATATTTT	CASSHYRATGNTIYF
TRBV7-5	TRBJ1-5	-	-	TGTGCCAGAAGCTTATGGACAGGGGGCCTGGGTCAGCCCCAGCATTTT	CARSLWTGGLGQPQHF
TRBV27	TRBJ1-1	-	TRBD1	TGTGCCAGCAGACGGGACAGGGGGCGTACTGAAGCTTTCTTT	CASRRDRGRTEAFF
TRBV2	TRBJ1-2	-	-	TGTGCCAGCAGGTCCTCCTCCGATCGATATGGCTACACCTTC	CASRSSSDRYGYTF
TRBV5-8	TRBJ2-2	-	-	TGTGCCAGCAGCGTACCGGGACGGATCGCCGGGGAGCTGTTTTTT	CASSVPGRIAGELFF
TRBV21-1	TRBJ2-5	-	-	TGTGCCAGCAGCAAGAAAAGGCCGACAGGGAAGAAGACCCAGTACTTC	CASSKKRPTGKKTQYF